The present T cell receptor (beta chain) was sequenced within a study of blood T cell repertoires in COVID-19. Trimming pared 1 base from V and 8 bases from J, leaving 21 bases between. Germline CDR1 SGHDT, CDR2 YYEEEE. This CDR3 contains 17 residues. Assay used: immunoSEQ multiplex PCR; TCRdb lists only in-frame clones, some missing. The sample has about 230,000 clones; more than 80% are singletons. The gene calls are TRBV5-6 and TRBJ2-2; a weak D match, TRBD2 (6 bases). The sequenced sample was peripheral blood. The TCR sequence derives from a woman in her 30s with COVID-19, enrolled during active disease. The CDR3 loop reads CASSLNGGTRVQGELFF. CDR3 nucleotides: TGTGCCAGCAGCTTGAATGGAGGGACTCGTGTGCAGGGGGAGCTGTTTTTT.